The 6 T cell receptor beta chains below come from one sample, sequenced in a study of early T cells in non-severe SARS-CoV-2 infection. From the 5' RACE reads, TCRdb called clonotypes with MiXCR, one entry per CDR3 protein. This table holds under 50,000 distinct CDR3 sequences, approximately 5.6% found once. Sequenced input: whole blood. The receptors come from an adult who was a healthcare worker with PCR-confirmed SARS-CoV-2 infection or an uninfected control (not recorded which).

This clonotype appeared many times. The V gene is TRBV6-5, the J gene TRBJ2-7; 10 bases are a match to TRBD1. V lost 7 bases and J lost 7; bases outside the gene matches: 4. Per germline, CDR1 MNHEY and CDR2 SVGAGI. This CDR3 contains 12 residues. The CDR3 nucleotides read TGTGCCAGCACAGGACAGGGGGGTGAGCAGTACTTC. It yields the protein CASTGQGGEQYF.

The CDR3 sequence is CASRDEGSNQPQHF. CDR3 coding DNA: TGTGCCAGCCGGGACGAGGGGAGCAATCAGCCCCAGCATTTT. V usage is TRBV27 and J usage is TRBJ1-5; a possible D gene is TRBD1 (5 bases). This CDR3 spans 14 amino acids. V shed 8 bases and J shed 1 base, with 12 bases lying between them. Germline V gives CDR1 MNHEY, CDR2 SMNVEV (reference sequence).

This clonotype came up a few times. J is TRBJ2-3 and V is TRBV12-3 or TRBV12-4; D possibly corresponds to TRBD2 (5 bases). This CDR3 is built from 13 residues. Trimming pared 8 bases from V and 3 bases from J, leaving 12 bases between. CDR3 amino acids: CASASGETDTQYF. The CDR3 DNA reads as TGTGCCAGCGCCTCCGGGGAGACAGATACGCAGTATTTT.

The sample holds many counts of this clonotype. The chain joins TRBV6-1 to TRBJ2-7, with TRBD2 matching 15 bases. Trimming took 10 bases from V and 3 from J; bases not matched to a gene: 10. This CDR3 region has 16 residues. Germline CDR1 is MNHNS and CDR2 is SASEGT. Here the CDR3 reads CANMPWTSGRDYEQYF. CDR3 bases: TGTGCCAACATGCCTTGGACTAGCGGGAGGGACTACGAGCAGTACTTC.

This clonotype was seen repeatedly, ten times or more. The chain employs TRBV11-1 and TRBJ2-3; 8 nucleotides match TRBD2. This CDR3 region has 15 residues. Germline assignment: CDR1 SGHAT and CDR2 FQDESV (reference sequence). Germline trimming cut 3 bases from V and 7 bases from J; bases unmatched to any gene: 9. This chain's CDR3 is CASSLISGREHTQYF. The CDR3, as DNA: TGTGCCAGCAGCTTGATCAGCGGGAGAGAGCATACGCAGTATTTT.

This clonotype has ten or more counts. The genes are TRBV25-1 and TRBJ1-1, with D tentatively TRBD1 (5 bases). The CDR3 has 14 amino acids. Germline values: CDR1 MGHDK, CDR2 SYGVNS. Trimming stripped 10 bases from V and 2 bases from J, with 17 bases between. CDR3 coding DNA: TGTGCCACGTCATCGACAGCTCCAAACACTGAAGCTTTCTTT. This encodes CATSSTAPNTEAFF. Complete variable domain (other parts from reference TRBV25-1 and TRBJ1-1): EADIYQTPRYLVIGTGKKITLECSQTMGHDKMYWYQQDPGMELHLIHYSYGVNSTEKGDLSSESTVSRIRTEHFPLTLESARPSHTSQYLCATSSTAPNTEAFFGQGTRLTVV.